What follows describes a single TCR beta chain. No antigen is known for it. No qualities accompany the bases; no much larger clone lies one base away. This record belongs to a study of blood T cell repertoires in COVID-19 (dated by TCRdb to the early 2020s). Regarding the complete study: Collaborator samples came from the United States, Italy and Spain and covered acute and convalescent phases of COVID-19. Where HLA class I and class II types were available, the types were taken from metadata supplied by the sample provider, not from assay-based typing. Nearly every sample came with metadata listing a de-identified subject ID, COVID-19 status, age in years and sex. Deeply sampled blood TCRbeta repertoires from subjects exposed to, actively infected with, or recovered from COVID-19 were included in the dataset. The material from the prospective study consisted of cDNA or gDNA derived from T cells, B-cell-depleted T cells, or PBMCs. The samples were drawn from the first 160 participants of the ongoing ImmuneRACE study and from more than 1,000 subjects provided by 6 global collaborators. The repertoires were released in a freely available public database intended as a resource for research on the immune response to SARS-CoV-2.

The collaborating institutions used their own protocols to collect whole blood in K2EDTA tubes. For TCRbeta analysis, collaborators shipped samples as frozen whole blood, isolated PBMCs, or DNA extracted from either of those sample types. The immunoSEQ Assay, a bias-controlled multiplex PCR, was used to amplify TCRbeta CDR3 regions from genomic DNA. The study's processing was this. Within the assay, amplification of reference gene primers was used to estimate how many nucleated cells each sample contained. To quantify the absolute abundance of each unique TCRbeta CDR3 rearrangement, sequence reads were collapsed and filtered. For each sample, productive Simpson clonality was calculated as the square root of Simpson's diversity index over productive rearrangements. The immuneACCESS repertoire file appears here via TCRdb, limited to in-frame rearrangements. These files lack a portion of the clones; in checked studies, under half of the deficit traces to unresolved V genes, and the cause of the others is not known. V and J calls and clone size are those listed in that table; D and trimming were worked out from the DNA. This sample lists nearly 95,000 clones; around 87% were detected once. The biggest ten clones account for approximately 8% of the sample.

Findings and caveats that apply to the study as a whole: How much clinical and demographic metadata was included differed by source and by participant, and the metadata was provided uncurated.

The cysteine opens and the phenylalanine closes a CDR3 of 18 amino acids. CDR3 DNA only is kept here, 54 bases in frame from base 1. V lost 4 bases and J lost 1 base, and the count of bases not matched to a germline gene is 10. CDR1 and CDR2 are read off the germline V gene as SGHVS and FQNEAQ. This receptor was obtained from a human donor with acute or convalescent COVID-19. The donor label of this sample is uncertain. The rearrangement joined TRBV7-8 to TRBJ1-1, and 12 junctional nucleotides match TRBD1. Material: peripheral blood. CDR3 loop: CASSSLPGQGAGNTEAFF. Here is the DNA: TGTGCCAGCAGCTCCCTTCCGGGACAGGGGGCCGGGAACACTGAAGCTTTCTTT.